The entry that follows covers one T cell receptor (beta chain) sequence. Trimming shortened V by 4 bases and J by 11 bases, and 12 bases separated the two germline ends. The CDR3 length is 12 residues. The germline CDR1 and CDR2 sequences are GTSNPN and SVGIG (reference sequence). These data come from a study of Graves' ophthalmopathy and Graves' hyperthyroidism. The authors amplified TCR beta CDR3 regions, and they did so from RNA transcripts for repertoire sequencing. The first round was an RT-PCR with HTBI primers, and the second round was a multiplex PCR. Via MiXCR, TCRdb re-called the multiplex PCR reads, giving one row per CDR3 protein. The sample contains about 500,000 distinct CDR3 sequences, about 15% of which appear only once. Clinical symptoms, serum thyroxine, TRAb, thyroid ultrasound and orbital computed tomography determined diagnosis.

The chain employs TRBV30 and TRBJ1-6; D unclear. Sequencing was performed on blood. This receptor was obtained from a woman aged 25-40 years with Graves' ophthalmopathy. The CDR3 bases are TGTGCCTGGACCGACAATACGCCACCCCTCCACTTT. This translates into CAWTDNTPPLHF.